Included here is one T cell receptor beta chain sequence, with context. The antigen remains unidentified. Here immunoSEQ multiplex PCR was the method, and the copy in TCRdb shows in-frame clones only, minus some. Of more than 400,000 clones listed, around 93% are singletons. Treatment indicated: 15 to 20 received Ad26.COV2.S at low or high dose, single or two shots; about 5 received placebo; per-sample allocation not given. The investigators took samples on day 63 after the first vaccine or placebo injection. An adult aged 18-55 years in Boston served as the donor. The record originates from a study of Ad26.COV2.S vaccination and SARS-CoV-2 variants. Background on the study: Each vaccinee took Ad26.COV2.S intramuscularly, once or twice 56 days apart. Study-level results: Among vaccine recipients, spike-specific TCR breadth exceeded that of placebo recipients.

The sample consisted of peripheral blood, taken in a trial of Ad26.COV2.S vaccine versus placebo. The receptor's source is a person between 18 and 59 years old who received the Ad26.COV2.S COVID-19 vaccine or a placebo.

The chain's CDR3 is CASSLDRSVYEQYF. CDR3 in DNA: TGTGCCAGCAGTCTCGACCGCTCAGTCTACGAGCAGTACTTC. This rearrangement joins TRBV3-1 (or the pseudogene TRBV3-2) to TRBJ2-7; D gene ambiguous. CDR1 is LGHDT, CDR2 YNNKEL, per germline (reference sequence). The ends were cut back, 6 bases at V and 3 bases at J, with 15 bases in the middle. The CDR3 consists of 14 residues.